The 16 T cell receptor beta chains in this list originate from one sample, sequenced in a study of PD-1 blockade in classical Hodgkin lymphoma. Generated by immunoSEQ multiplex PCR, the TCRdb table keeps only in-frame clones and is missing some. The sample lists over 20,000 clones; more than 75% were seen once. Stated time point: newly diagnosed, previously untreated cHL patient sample. Thawed PBMCs underwent magnetic negative selection to obtain purified CD8+ T cells. Sequenced: CD8+ T cells from blood. The receptors derive from a human donor with classical Hodgkin lymphoma.

The chain recombines TRBV10-3 with TRBJ2-2, with D uncertain. The germline V and J ends were trimmed by 1 base and 6 bases, with 6 bases remaining between them. Germline values: CDR1 ENHRY, CDR2 SYGVKD. The CDR3 covers 13 residues. CDR3 bases: TGTGCCATCAGTGAGTTTAGTTCCGGGGAGCTGTTTTTT. Its protein is CAISEFSSGELFF.

The chain links TRBV9 to TRBJ1-2; D gene unclear. Germline V lookup: CDR1 SGDLS, CDR2 YYNGEE. CDR3 length equals 15 residues. Trimming stripped 2 bases from V and 4 bases from J, with 15 bases between. This CDR3 reads CASSVSRDGPYGYTF. The CDR3 DNA follows: TGTGCCAGCAGCGTCTCTCGTGACGGACCCTATGGCTACACCTTC.

The rearrangement uses TRBV7-9 and TRBJ1-6; D gene ambiguous. The CDR3 has 15 residues. V was trimmed by 3 bases and J by 7 bases, leaving 13 bases between them. Per the germline V gene, CDR1 is SEHNR and CDR2 is FQNEAQ (reference sequence). CDR3 nucleotide sequence: TGTGCCAGCAGCTTTGAGAGTATCGTAAATTCACCCCTCCACTTT. Its translation: CASSFESIVNSPLHF.

This chain links TRBV6-5 with TRBJ1-2; possibly TRBD1 for D (5 bases). Trimming took 4 bases from V and 6 from J, leaving 15 bases between them. Germline V gives CDR1 MNHEY, CDR2 SVGAGI. This CDR3 has 14 amino acids. Here the CDR3 DNA reads TGTGCCAGCAGTTCGATAGGGGACTATCATGGCTACACCTTC. It specifies CASSSIGDYHGYTF.

The rearrangement joins TRBV6-1 to TRBJ2-3, with no clear D. The germline gives CDR1 MNHNS, CDR2 SASEGT. The CDR3 runs 13 residues. V was trimmed by 3 bases and J by 3 bases, leaving 7 bases between them. The CDR3 here is CASSEVLTDTQYF. The CDR3 coding sequence is TGTGCCAGCAGTGAGGTCTTAACAGATACGCAGTATTTT.

The rearrangement joins TRBV7-2 to TRBJ2-2; D is uncertain. Germline V gene data show CDR1 as SGHTA and CDR2 as FQGNSA. V lost 2 bases, J lost 7 bases, and 5 bases lay in between. The CDR3 length is 12 residues. The CDR3 sequence is CASSLSLGELFF. CDR3 bases: TGTGCCAGCAGCTTATCGCTCGGGGAGCTGTTTTTT.

V and J are TRBV7-9 and TRBJ2-1, with D tentatively TRBD2 (6 bases). Germline V gene lookup returns CDR1 SEHNR and CDR2 FQNEAQ (reference sequence). V gave up 8 bases and J gave up 4 bases, with 15 bases separating them. The CDR3 sequence is 14 residues long. Here the CDR3 reads CASPAGTVYNEQFF. The CDR3 DNA is TGTGCCAGCCCTGCGGGAACCGTATACAATGAGCAGTTCTTC.

V and J are TRBV27 and TRBJ1-5, with D perhaps matching TRBD1 (5 bases). Between the trimmed V and J ends, which lost 4 bases and 3 bases, there was a span of 19 bases. CDR1 is MNHEY and CDR2 is SMNVEV in the germline V gene (reference sequence). This CDR3 comprises 17 residues. As DNA, the CDR3 is TGTGCCAGCAGTTCCTCGTCGGTTAGGGGAATCAATCAGCCCCAGCATTTT. Translation gives CASSSSSVRGINQPQHF.

This clone appeared a single time. The rearrangement uses TRBV6-5 and TRBJ2-1, with TRBD2 matching 7 bases. The germline V gene has CDR1 MNHEY and CDR2 SVGAGI. The ends lost 0 bases at V and 5 bases at J; junction bases unmatched: 7. This CDR3 comprises 16 residues. CDR3: CASSYSPRGSHNEQFF. As DNA, the CDR3 is TGTGCCAGCAGTTACTCACCTCGCGGGAGTCACAATGAGCAGTTCTTC.

This clone has a single count. The V call is TRBV10-3, the J call TRBJ2-7; 10 bases align to TRBD1. The germline CDR1 and CDR2 sequences are ENHRY and SYGVKD. The CDR3 length is 14 residues. Trimming took 3 bases from V and 2 from J; bases not matched to a gene: 1. The CDR3 region is CAISDGQGAYEQYF. The DNA for the CDR3 is TGTGCCATCAGTGATGGACAGGGGGCCTACGAGCAGTACTTC.

The chain joins TRBV6-1 to TRBJ2-3; no clear D. The germline CDR1 and CDR2 sequences are MNHNS and SASEGT. The V end lost 7 bases, the J end lost 6 bases, and 20 bases lay between the germline ends. The CDR3 has 15 residues. As DNA, the CDR3 is TGTGCCAGCACCGAGAGCCGCGTCCCAGCGGATACGCAGTATTTT. Protein: CASTESRVPADTQYF.

The CDR3 nucleotides read TGTGCCAGCAGTTGGAGGGGGCCGAACTACGAGCAGTACTTC. Its translation is CASSWRGPNYEQYF. This chain connects TRBV28 to TRBJ2-7, with a possible D match to TRBD1 (7 bases). CDR1 is MDHEN, CDR2 SYDVKM, per germline. CDR3 size: 14 residues. V was clipped by 4 bases and J by 3 bases, with 13 bases between them.

V and J are TRBV29-1 and TRBJ2-1, with 7 bases identical to TRBD1. This CDR3 has 10 residues. Germline trimming cut 5 bases from V and 15 bases from J; bases unmatched to any gene: 7. Germline loops: CDR1 SQVTM, CDR2 ANQGSEA. The CDR3 nucleotides read TGCAGCGTTATAGGGGGCGGAAGGTTCTTC. Translating it yields CSVIGGGRFF.

The chain uses TRBV4-3 and TRBJ2-5; D is undetermined. V shed 1 base and J shed 2 bases, with 5 bases lying between them. CDR1 and CDR2 (germline): LGHNA, YSLEER. The CDR3 is 13 amino acids. This CDR3 is CASSQGGQETQYF. For the CDR3, the DNA is TGCGCCAGCAGCCAAGGGGGACAAGAGACCCAGTACTTC.

V gene TRBV7-2 combines with J gene TRBJ1-6; the D gene is possibly TRBD1 (5 bases). Germline lookup yields CDR1 SGHTA and CDR2 FQGNSA. This CDR3 has 14 amino acids. Trimming took off 2 bases at V and 8 bases at J, with 10 bases between the two ends. The CDR3 sequence is CASSLPDSDSPLHF. CDR3 DNA: TGTGCCAGCAGCTTACCCGACAGCGATTCACCCCTCCACTTT.

CDR3 in amino acids: CASSQEGLAPSTDTQYF. CDR3 DNA: TGCGCCAGCAGCCAAGAGGGGCTAGCACCTAGCACAGATACGCAGTATTTT. V is TRBV4-3 and J is TRBJ2-3, with D perhaps assigned TRBD1 or TRBD2 (5 bases each). CDR3 length: 17 residues. CDR1 is LGHNA, CDR2 YSLEER, per germline. V gave up 0 bases and J gave up 0 bases, with 13 bases separating them.